Given below is one T cell receptor beta chain in context. Germline CDR1 is LNHDA and CDR2 is SQIVND (reference sequence). CDR3 length equals 17 residues. With V trimmed by 5 bases and J by 8 bases, 12 bases remained unmatched. This entry belongs to a study of T-cell reconstitution after alpha-beta-depleted transplantation in children. Unique molecular identifiers tagged the TCRbeta library. Each CDR3 protein gets one entry after TCRdb re-called the PCR reads with MiXCR. Of about 420,000 distinct CDR3 sequences detected, 11% appear once; the ten largest clones hold 5% to 6.5%. The receptor comes from a human donor who donated a stem cell graft to a child with acute myeloid leukemia. The source material was PBMCs from the stem cell graft donor, sampled from the stem cell graft. The chain links TRBV19 to TRBJ2-1; TRBD2 matches at 13 bases. CDR3 protein: CASSPTSGGASGYEQFF. For the CDR3, the DNA is TGTGCCAGTAGTCCAACTAGCGGGGGGGCCTCTGGTTATGAGCAGTTCTTC. The full variable domain, rest sourced from reference TRBV19 and TRBJ2-1, is DGGITQSPKYLFRKEGQNVTLSCEQNLNHDAMYWYRQDPGQGLRLIYYSQIVNDFQKGDIAEGYSVSREKKESFPLTVTSAQKNPTAFYLCASSPTSGGASGYEQFFGPGTRLTVL.